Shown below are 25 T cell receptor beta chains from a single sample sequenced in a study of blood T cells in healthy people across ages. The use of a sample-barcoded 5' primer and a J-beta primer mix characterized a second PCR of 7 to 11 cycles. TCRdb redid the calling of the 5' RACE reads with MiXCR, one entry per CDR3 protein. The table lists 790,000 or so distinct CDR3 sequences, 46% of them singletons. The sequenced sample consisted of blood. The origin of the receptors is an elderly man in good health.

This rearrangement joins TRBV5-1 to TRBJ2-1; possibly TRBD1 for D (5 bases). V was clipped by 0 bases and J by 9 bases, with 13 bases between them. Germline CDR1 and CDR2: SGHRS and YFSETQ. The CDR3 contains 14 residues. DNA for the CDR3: TGCGCCAGCAGCTTGGGGGGTTGGGGCGGTGAGCAGTTCTTC. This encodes CASSLGGWGGEQFF.

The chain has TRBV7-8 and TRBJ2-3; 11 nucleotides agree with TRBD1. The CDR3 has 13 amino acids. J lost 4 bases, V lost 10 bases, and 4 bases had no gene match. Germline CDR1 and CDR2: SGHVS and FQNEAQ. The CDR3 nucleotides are TGTGCCACCTCGGGACAGGGGGCAGATACGCAGTATTTT. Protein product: CATSGQGADTQYF.

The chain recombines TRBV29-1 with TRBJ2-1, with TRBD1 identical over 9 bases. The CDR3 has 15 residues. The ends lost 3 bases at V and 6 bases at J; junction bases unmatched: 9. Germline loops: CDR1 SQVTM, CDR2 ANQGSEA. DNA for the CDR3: TGCAGCGTTGATAGGACGGGACAGGGTAGCAATGAGCAGTTCTTC. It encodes CSVDRTGQGSNEQFF.

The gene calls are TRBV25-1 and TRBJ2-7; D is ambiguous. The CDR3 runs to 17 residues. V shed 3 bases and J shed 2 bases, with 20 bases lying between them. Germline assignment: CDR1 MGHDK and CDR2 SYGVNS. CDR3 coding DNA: TGTGCCAGCAGTGACCCCACGGCCCCAAGATCGACCTACGAGCAGTACTTC. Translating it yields CASSDPTAPRSTYEQYF.

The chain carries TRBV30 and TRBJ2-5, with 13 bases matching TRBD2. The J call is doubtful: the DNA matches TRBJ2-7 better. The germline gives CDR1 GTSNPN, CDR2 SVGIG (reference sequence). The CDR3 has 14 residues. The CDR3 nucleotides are TGTGCCTGGAGTTGGACTAGCGGGAGCAGCGAGCAGTACTTC. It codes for CAWSWTSGSSEQYF.

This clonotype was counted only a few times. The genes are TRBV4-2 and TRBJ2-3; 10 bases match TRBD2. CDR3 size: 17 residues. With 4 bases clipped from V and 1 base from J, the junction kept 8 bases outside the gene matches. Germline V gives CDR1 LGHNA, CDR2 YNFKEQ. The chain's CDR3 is CASSRLGLAAGTDTQYF. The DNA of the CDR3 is TGTGCCAGCAGCCGCCTCGGACTAGCGGCTGGCACAGATACGCAGTATTTT.

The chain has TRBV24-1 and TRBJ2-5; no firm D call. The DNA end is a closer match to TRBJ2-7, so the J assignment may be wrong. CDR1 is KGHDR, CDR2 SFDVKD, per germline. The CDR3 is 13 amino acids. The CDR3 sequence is CATSPGLPYEQYF. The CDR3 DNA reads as TGTGCCACCAGTCCAGGTCTTCCCTACGAGCAGTACTTC.

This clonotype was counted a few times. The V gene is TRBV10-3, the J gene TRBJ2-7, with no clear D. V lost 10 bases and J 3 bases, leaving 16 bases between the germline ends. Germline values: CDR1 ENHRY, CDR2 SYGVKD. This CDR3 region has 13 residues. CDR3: CASKGSANYEQYF. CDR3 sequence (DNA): TGTGCCAGCAAGGGCAGTGCTAACTACGAGCAGTACTTC.

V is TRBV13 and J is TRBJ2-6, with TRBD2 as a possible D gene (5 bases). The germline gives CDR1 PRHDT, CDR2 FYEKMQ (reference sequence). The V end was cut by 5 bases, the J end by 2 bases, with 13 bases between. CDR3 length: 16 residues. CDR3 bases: TGTGCCAGCAGCCCCGGACTCAGAACTGGGGCCAACGTCCTGACTTTC. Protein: CASSPGLRTGANVLTF. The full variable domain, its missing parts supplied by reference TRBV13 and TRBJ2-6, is AAGVIQSPRHLIKEKRETATLKCYPIPRHDTVYWYQQGPGQDPQFLISFYEKMQSDKGSIPDRFSAQQFSDYHSELNMSSLELGDSALYFCASSPGLRTGANVLTFGAGSRLTVL.

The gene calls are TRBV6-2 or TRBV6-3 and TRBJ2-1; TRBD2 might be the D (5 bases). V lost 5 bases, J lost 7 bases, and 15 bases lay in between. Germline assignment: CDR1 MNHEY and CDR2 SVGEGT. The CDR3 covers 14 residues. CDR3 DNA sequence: TGTGCCAGCAGTACTCGAGGGAGTAGAAATGAGCAGTTCTTC. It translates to CASSTRGSRNEQFF.

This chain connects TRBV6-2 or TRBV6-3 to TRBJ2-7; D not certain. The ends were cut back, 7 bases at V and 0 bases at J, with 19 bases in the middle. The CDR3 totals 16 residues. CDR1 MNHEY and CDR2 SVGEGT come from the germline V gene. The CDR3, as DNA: TGTGCCAGCATTGACCCCGGGCGGAGAAGCTCCTACGAGCAGTACTTC. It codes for CASIDPGRRSSYEQYF.

The CDR3 sequence: CATSARQGVYNEQFF. In DNA, the CDR3 is TGTGCCACCAGCGCCCGACAGGGGGTATACAATGAGCAGTTCTTC. V and J are TRBV15 and TRBJ2-1; 9 nucleotides align to TRBD1. Germline CDR1 and CDR2: LNHNV and YYDKDF (reference sequence). Trimming took 5 bases from V and 4 from J; bases not matched to a gene: 6. The CDR3 contains 15 residues. The entire variable domain, with the rest obtained from reference TRBV15 and TRBJ2-1, is as follows: DAMVIQNPRYQVTQFGKPVTLSCSQTLNHNVMYWYQQKSSQAPKLLFHYYDKDFNNEADTPDNFQSRRPNTSFCFLDIRSPGLGDTAMYLCATSARQGVYNEQFFGPGTRLTVL.

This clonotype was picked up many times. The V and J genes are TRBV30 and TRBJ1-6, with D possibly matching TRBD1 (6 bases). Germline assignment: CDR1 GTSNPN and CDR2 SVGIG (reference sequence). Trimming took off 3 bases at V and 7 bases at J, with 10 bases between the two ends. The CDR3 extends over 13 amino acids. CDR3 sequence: CAWRTGGNSPLHF. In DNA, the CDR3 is TGTGCCTGGAGGACAGGCGGGAATTCACCCCTCCACTTT.

The CDR3 DNA reads as TGTGCCAGCAGTTACCGTGGGACAGGGTTAAATTCACCCCTCCACTTT. This sequence encodes CASSYRGTGLNSPLHF. The genes are TRBV6-5 and TRBJ1-6; TRBD1 agrees at 9 bases. Germline CDR1 and CDR2: MNHEY and SVGAGI. The CDR3 totals 16 residues. V lost 2 bases and J lost 7; bases outside the gene matches: 6.

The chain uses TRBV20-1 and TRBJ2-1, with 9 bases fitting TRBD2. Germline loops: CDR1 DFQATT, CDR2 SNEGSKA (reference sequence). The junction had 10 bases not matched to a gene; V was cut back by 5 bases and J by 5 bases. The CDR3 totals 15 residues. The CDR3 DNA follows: TGCAGTGCTCATTATAGCGGGAGAGTCGACAATGAGCAGTTCTTC. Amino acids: CSAHYSGRVDNEQFF.

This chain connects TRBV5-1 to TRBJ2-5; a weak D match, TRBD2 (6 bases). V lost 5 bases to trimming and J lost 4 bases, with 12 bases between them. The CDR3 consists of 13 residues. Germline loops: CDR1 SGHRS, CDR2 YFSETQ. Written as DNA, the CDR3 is TGCGCCAGCAGATCTCAGGGAGGAGAGACCCAGTACTTC. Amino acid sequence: CASRSQGGETQYF.

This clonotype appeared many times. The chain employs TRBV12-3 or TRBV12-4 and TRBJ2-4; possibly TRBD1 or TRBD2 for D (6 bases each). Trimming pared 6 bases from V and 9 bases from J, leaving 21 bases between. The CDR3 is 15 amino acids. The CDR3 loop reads CASSTRDGGPGIQYF. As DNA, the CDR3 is TGTGCCAGCAGCACCCGTGATGGGGGGCCGGGCATTCAGTACTTC.

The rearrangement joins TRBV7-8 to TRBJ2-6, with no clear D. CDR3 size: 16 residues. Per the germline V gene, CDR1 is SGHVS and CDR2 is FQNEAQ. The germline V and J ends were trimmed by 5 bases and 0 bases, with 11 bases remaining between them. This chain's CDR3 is CASSLTSNSGANVLTF. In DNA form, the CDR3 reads TGTGCCAGCAGCCTCACCTCAAACTCTGGGGCCAACGTCCTGACTTTC.

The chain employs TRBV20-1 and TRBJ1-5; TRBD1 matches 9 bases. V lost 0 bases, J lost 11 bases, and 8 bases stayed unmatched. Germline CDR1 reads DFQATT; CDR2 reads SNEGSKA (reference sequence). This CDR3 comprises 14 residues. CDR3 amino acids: CSARDGKGTGSQHF. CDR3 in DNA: TGCAGTGCTAGAGATGGGAAAGGGACAGGGTCCCAGCATTTT.

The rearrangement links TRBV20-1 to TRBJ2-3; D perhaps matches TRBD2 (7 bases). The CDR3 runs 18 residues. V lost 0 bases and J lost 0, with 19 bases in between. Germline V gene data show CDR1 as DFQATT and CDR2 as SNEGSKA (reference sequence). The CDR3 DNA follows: TGCAGTGCTAGAGATATACGGACGGGCGGGGGCAGCACAGATACGCAGTATTTT. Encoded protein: CSARDIRTGGGSTDTQYF.

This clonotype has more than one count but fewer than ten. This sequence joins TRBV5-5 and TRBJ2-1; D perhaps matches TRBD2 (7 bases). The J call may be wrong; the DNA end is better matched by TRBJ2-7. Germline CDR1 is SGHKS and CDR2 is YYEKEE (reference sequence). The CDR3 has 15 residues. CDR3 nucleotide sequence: TGTGCCAGCAGCTTGGCGGGGGGCCGGTACAATGAGCAGTACTTC. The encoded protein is CASSLAGGRYNEQYF.

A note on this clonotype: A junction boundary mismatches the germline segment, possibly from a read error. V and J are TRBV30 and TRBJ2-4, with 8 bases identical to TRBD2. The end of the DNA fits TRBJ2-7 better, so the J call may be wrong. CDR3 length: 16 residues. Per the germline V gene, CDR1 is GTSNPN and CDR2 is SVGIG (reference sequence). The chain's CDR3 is CARSSPTGTRSGEQYF. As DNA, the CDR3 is TGTGCCCGGAGTTCACCTACTGGGACTAGATCCGGCGAGCAGTACTTC.

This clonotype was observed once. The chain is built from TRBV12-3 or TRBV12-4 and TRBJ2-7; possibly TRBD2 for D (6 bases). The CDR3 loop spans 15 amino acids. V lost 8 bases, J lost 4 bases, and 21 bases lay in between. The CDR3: CASRGSGLRIYEQYF. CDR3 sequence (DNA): TGTGCCAGCCGGGGGTCGGGACTCCGGATATACGAGCAGTACTTC.

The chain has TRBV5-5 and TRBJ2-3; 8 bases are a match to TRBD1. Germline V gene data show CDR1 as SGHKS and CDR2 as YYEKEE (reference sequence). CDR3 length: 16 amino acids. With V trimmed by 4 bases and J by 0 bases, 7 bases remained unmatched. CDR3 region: CASSQDRAISTDTQYF. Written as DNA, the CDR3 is TGTGCCAGCAGCCAGGACAGGGCTATCAGCACAGATACGCAGTATTTT.

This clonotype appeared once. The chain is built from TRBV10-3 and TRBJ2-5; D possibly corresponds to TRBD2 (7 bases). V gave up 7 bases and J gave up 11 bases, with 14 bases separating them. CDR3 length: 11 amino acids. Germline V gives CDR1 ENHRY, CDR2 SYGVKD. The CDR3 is CAIKGEGEQYF. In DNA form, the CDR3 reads TGTGCCATCAAGGGGGAGGGTGAGCAGTACTTC.